The clone carrying this T cell receptor (beta chain) was counted only a few times. The antigen remains undetermined. This blood was taken when hyperthyroidism was first diagnosed, before any ophthalmopathy symptoms existed. PBMCs were derived from around 10 ml fresh peripheral blood. This entry belongs to a study of T cells in Graves' hyperthyroidism and ophthalmopathy. The CDR3 covers 14 residues. The germline CDR1 and CDR2 sequences are GTSNPN and SVGIG (reference sequence). V lost 8 bases, J lost 1 base, and 17 bases lay in between. General study points: Blood also carried most thyroid clonotypes expanded above 0.001.

TCR beta CDR3 regions were amplified from RNA transcripts. RT-PCR in the first round (using the HTBI primer set) targeted the TCR CDR3. Each CDR3 protein is one row after TCRdb ran MiXCR on the multiplex PCR reads. This sample has roughly 580,000 distinct CDR3 sequences, with approximately 15% found just once. Material for sequencing was blood. The receptor was derived from a woman between 25 and 40 years old with Graves' hyperthyroidism that later progressed to Graves' ophthalmopathy. This chain connects TRBV30 to TRBJ1-2; the D gene is possibly TRBD1 (5 bases). As DNA, the CDR3 is TGTGCCGCGGAAGGGGCCGTTCATAACTATGGCTACACCTTC. It yields the protein CAAEGAVHNYGYTF.